Below are 7 T cell receptor beta chains sequenced from a single sample in a study of cytomegalovirus exposure and HLA in healthy donors. Amplification used 60 Vbeta primers and 13 Jbeta primers. Profiling relied on immunoSEQ multiplex PCR, and the TCRdb table lists in-frame clones only, not all of them. The sample carries around 95,000 clones, 82% recorded once. Sequences were obtained from PBMCs. The receptors stem from a man aged 25-45 years in good health and CMV-seropositive.

The chain has TRBV30 and TRBJ2-2; weak D call: TRBD1 (6 bases). V lost 3 bases and J 6 bases, leaving 23 bases between the germline ends. CDR3 length: 17 amino acids. Germline V CDR1 and CDR2: GTSNPN, SVGIG (reference sequence). This chain's CDR3 is CAWRGLEGRGIAGELFF. The CDR3 bases are TGTGCCTGGAGGGGGCTAGAAGGCAGGGGCATCGCCGGGGAGCTGTTTTTT.

This clone came up once. The V call is TRBV5-1, the J call TRBJ2-7; TRBD1 agrees at 7 bases. The CDR3 has 13 amino acids. The germline gives CDR1 SGHRS, CDR2 YFSETQ. The ends lost 3 bases at V and 5 bases at J; junction bases unmatched: 5. The DNA for the CDR3 is TGCGCCAGCAGCTCGACAGGGCTAGACGAGCAGTACTTC. Its translation is CASSSTGLDEQYF.

The chain recombines TRBV28 with TRBJ2-7, with TRBD1 matching 7 bases. J was trimmed by 1 base and V by 5 bases; bases with no gene match: 2. Germline V gene lookup returns CDR1 MDHEN and CDR2 SYDVKM. CDR3 length equals 13 residues. CDR3 sequence (DNA): TGTGCCAGCAGTGGGGACAGTTCCTACGAGCAGTACTTC. Translation gives CASSGDSSYEQYF.

The V call is TRBV6-5, the J call TRBJ1-3; TRBD1 aligns across 8 bases. The V gene end was trimmed by 5 bases and the J gene end by 1 base; junction bases not matched to a gene: 4. Germline lookup yields CDR1 MNHEY and CDR2 SVGAGI. The CDR3 totals 15 residues. In DNA, the CDR3 is TGTGCCAGCAGTCGACAGGGGACTTCTGGAAACACCATATATTTT. Residues: CASSRQGTSGNTIYF.

The chain has TRBV7-2 and TRBJ2-1, with 10 bases that match TRBD1. The CDR3 sequence is 13 residues long. V shed 7 bases, J shed 8 bases, and the junction held 5 bases outside the gene matches. Germline V gene lookup returns CDR1 SGHTA and CDR2 FQGNSA. This CDR3 reads CASTTTGGYEQFF. The CDR3 coding sequence is TGTGCCAGCACTACGACAGGGGGCTATGAGCAGTTCTTC.

The sample holds one count of this clone. The J gene is TRBJ2-3, the V gene TRBV6-5; D might be TRBD1 (5 bases). Germline V lookup: CDR1 MNHEY, CDR2 SVGAGI. Between the trimmed V and J ends, which lost 2 bases and 1 base, there was a span of 10 bases. The CDR3 is 15 amino acids. CDR3 DNA: TGTGCCAGCAGTTACACCGACAGTCGCACAGATACGCAGTATTTT. As protein: CASSYTDSRTDTQYF.

V usage is TRBV6-5 and J usage is TRBJ1-5, with D possibly matching TRBD1 (6 bases). The CDR3 length is 14 residues. Trimming removed 3 bases at V and 4 bases at J, with 10 bases between. Germline V gene lookup returns CDR1 MNHEY and CDR2 SVGAGI. The CDR3 loop is CASSYDRTNQPQHF. The CDR3 coding sequence is TGTGCCAGCAGTTATGACAGGACAAATCAGCCCCAGCATTTT.